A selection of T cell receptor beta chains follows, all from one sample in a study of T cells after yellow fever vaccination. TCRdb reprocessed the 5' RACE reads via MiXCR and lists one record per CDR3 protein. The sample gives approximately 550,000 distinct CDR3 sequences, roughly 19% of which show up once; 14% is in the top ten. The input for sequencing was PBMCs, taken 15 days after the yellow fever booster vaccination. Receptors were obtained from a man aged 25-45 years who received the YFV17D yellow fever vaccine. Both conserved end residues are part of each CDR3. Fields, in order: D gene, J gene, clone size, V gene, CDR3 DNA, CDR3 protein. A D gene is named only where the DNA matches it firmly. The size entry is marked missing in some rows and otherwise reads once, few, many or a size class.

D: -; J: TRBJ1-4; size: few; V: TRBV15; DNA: TGTGCCACCAGCAGAGATGGACCGACCACGGAACTGTTTTTT; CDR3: CATSRDGPTTELFF
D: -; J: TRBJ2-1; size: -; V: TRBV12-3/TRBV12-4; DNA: TGTGCCAGCAGTCCTCCCGCCTCCGACAGGGAGGACTTGTTCTTC; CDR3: CASSPPASDREDLFF
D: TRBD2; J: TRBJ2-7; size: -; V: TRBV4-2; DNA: TGTGCCAGCAGCCATGGACTAGACCGCTACGAGCAGTACTTC; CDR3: CASSHGLDRYEQYF
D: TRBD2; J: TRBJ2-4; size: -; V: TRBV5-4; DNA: TGTGCCAGCAGCTTAGCGGGAGGGTCCAAAAACATTCAGTACTTC; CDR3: CASSLAGGSKNIQYF
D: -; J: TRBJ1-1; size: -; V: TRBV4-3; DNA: TGCGCCAGCAGCCAAGGGGGGCCGGGATACACTGAAGCTTTCTTT; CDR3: CASSQGGPGYTEAFF
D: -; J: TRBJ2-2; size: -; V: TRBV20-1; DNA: TGCAGTGCTAGAGATTTTACAGGACGGAGGACCACCGGGGAGCTGTTTTTT; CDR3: CSARDFTGRRTTGELFF
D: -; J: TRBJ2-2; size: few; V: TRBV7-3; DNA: TGTGCCAGCAGCCCTATTGACGGAACCGGGGAGCTGTTTTTT; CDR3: CASSPIDGTGELFF
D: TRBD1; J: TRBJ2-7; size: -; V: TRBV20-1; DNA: TGCAGTGCTGTCGACAGGGGTGGCGAGCAGTACTTC; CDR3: CSAVDRGGEQYF
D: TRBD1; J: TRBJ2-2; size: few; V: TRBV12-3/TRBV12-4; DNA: TGTGCCAGCAGGCCCACCGGGACAGGGTTGGGCGGGGAGCTGTTTTTT; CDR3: CASRPTGTGLGGELFF
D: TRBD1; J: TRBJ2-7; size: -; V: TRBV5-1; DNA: TGCGCCAGCAGCGGTACCGGGACAGGGGGCTACGAGCAGTACTTC; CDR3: CASSGTGTGGYEQYF
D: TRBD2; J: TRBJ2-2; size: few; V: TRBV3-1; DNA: TGTGCCAGCAGCCAAGGCCATAGCGGGAGTAAAACCGGGGAGCTGTTTTTT; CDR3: CASSQGHSGSKTGELFF
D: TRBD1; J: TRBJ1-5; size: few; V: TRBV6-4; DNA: TGTGCCAGCAGTCACCAGGGGGCCCAGCCCCAGCATTTT; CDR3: CASSHQGAQPQHF
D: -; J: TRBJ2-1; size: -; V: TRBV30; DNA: TGTGCCTGGAGTCGACTAGTAGAGCAGTTCTTC; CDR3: CAWSRLVEQFF
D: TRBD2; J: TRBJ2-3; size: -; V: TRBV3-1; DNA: TGTGCCAGCAGCCAAGCAACTAGCGGGGCCAGCACAGATACGCAGTATTTT; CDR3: CASSQATSGASTDTQYF
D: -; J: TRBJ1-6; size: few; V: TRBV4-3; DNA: TGCGCCAGCAGCCAAGAAGAGACAGTGGGTTCACCCCTCCACTTT; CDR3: CASSQEETVGSPLHF
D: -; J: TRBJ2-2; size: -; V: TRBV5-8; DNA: TGTGCCAGCAGGGATGTCGGGGCCGGGGAGCTGTTTTTT; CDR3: CASRDVGAGELFF
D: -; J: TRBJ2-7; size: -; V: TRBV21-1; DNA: TGTGCCAGCAGACGACTAGCGGGAGTCCACGAGCAGTACTTC; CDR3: CASRRLAGVHEQYF
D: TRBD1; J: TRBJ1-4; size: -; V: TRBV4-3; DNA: TGCGCCAGCAGCCGTCAGGGACAGGCGACTTCGGGCGTACTGTTTTTT; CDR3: CASSRQGQATSGVLFF
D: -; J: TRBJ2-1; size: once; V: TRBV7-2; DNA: TGTGCCAGCACCGTTCAAACAGGATACAATGAGCAGTTCTTC; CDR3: CASTVQTGYNEQFF
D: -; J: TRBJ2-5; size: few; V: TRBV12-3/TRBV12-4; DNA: TGTGCCAGCAGTCCCGGGTCGGCCCAGTACTTC; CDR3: CASSPGSAQYF
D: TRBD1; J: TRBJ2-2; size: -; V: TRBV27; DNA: TGTGCCAGCAGTTCCGCCGGGACAGGGACCGGGGAGCTGTTTTTT; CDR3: CASSSAGTGTGELFF
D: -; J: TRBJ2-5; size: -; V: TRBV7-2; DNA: TGTGCCAGCAGCCCAAAGGGGCCCATTTGGACCCAGTACTTC; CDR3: CASSPKGPIWTQYF
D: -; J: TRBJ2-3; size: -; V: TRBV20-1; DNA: TGCAGTGCAGCCCATCCCCTGAGGGGCACAGATACGCAGTATTTT; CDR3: CSAAHPLRGTDTQYF
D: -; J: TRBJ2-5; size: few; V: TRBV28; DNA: TGTGCCAGCAGTTTGGGCGGGATTACCCAAGAGACCCAGTACTTC; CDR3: CASSLGGITQETQYF
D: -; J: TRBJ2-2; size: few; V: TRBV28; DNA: TGTGCCAGCAGAACGACGGCGAGGACCGGGGAGCTGTTTTTT; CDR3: CASRTTARTGELFF
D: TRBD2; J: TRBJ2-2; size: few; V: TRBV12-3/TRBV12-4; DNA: TGTGCCAGCAGTCGTAGCGGGAGCTCGAACACCGGGGAGCTGTTTTTT; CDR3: CASSRSGSSNTGELFF
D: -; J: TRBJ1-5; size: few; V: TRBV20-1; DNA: TGCAGTGCTAGAGATCCAGGGGGCAATCAGCCCCAGCATTTT; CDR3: CSARDPGGNQPQHF
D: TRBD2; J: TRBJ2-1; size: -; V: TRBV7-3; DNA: TGTGCCAGCAGCTTACAAGTGGGGACTAGCGGGGGATACAATGAGCAGTTCTTC; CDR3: CASSLQVGTSGGYNEQFF
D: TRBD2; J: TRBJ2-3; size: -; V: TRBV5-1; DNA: TGCGCCAGCAGACGCGGGCTAGCGGGAGGGCCGGGCACAGATACGCAGTATTTT; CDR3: CASRRGLAGGPGTDTQYF
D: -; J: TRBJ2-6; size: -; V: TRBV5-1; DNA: TGCGCCAGCAGCTTGGGGCACGCCTCTGGGGCCAACGTCCTGACTTTC; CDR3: CASSLGHASGANVLTF
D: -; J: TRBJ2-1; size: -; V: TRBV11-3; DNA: TGTGCCAGCAGCTTAGATCACGTGAATGAGCAGTTCTTC; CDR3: CASSLDHVNEQFF
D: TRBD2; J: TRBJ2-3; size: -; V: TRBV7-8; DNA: TGTGCCAGCAGCCGAGTGGTGACTAGCGGGGCCACAGATACGCAGTATTTT; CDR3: CASSRVVTSGATDTQYF
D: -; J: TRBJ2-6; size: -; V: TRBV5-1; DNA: TGCGCCAGCAGCTTGTCGGATCCTGGGGCCAACGTCCTGACTTTC; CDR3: CASSLSDPGANVLTF
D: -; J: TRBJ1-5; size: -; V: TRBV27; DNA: -; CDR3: CASSSSDRANVPQHF